Listed below are T cell receptor beta chains from one sample, sequenced in a study of blood T cell repertoires in COVID-19. TCRdb keeps only in-frame clones here, not all; method: immunoSEQ multiplex PCR. The sample gives roughly 500,000 clones, more than 75% of which show up once; about 2% is in the top ten. Input material: PBMCs or T cells enriched from blood (not recorded which). These receptors came from a woman aged 40 to 50 who had recovered from COVID-19. The CDR3 runs from the conserved cysteine through the conserved F or W. The D gene is left open where the match is weak. Not every row has a clone size; where given, it reads once, few, many or a size class.

TRBD1	-	TRBV5-4	TRBJ2-7	TGTGCCAGCAGCTCCCGGACAGGAATCTCCTACGAGCAGTACTTC	CASSSRTGISYEQYF
-	-	TRBV6-6	TRBJ1-2	TGTGCCAGCAGACGCACAGGGTCACACTATGGCTACACCTTC	CASRRTGSHYGYTF
-	-	TRBV9	TRBJ2-5	TGTGCCAGCAGCGTAGGACGCAGGCCCCAAGAGACCCAGTACTTC	CASSVGRRPQETQYF
-	-	TRBV6-2/TRBV6-3	TRBJ1-2	TGTGCCAGCAGTTACTCGTCGACAGTGTATGGCTACACCTTC	CASSYSSTVYGYTF
TRBD1	-	TRBV24-1	TRBJ2-1	TGTGCCACCAGGACAGGGGCATACAATGAGCAGTTCTTC	CATRTGAYNEQFF
-	few	TRBV5-1	TRBJ2-2	TGCGCCAGCAGCGAGGTTACGAACACCGGGGAGCTGTTTTTT	CASSEVTNTGELFF
TRBD1	-	TRBV5-1	TRBJ1-1	TGCGCCAGCAGCCCACAGGGGGCCACTGAAGCTTTCTTT	CASSPQGATEAFF
TRBD1	-	TRBV13	TRBJ1-3	TGTGCCAGCGTCCGGGACAGGCTTGGAAACACCATATATTTT	CASVRDRLGNTIYF
-	-	TRBV11-3	TRBJ2-5	TGTGCCAGCAGTCAACAGGTACCCCCGGAGACCCAGTACTTC	CASSQQVPPETQYF
-	-	TRBV19	TRBJ2-1	TGTGCCAGTAGTATCCAGGGGATGGTCGCCTACAATGAGCAGTTCTTC	CASSIQGMVAYNEQFF
-	-	TRBV19	TRBJ2-1	TGTGCCAGTAGTATAGATCTGGGGGCTGGGGAGCAGTTCTTC	CASSIDLGAGEQFF
-	-	TRBV14	TRBJ2-1	TGTGCCAGCAGCCAAGAGAGGTTGAAGATTTCCTACAATGAGCAGTTCTTC	CASSQERLKISYNEQFF
TRBD2	few	TRBV5-4	TRBJ2-3	TGTGCCAGCAGCTCGGGACTAGCGGGAGTCCAGAAGCATCTAGATACGCAGTATTTT	CASSSGLAGVQKHLDTQYF
-	-	TRBV20-1	TRBJ2-7	TGCAGTGCAAGCCATCAATACGAGCAGTACTTC	CSASHQYEQYF
TRBD2	-	TRBV7-6	TRBJ2-1	TGTGCCAGCAGCTTAGGAGCTAGCGGCAGTGAGCAGTTCTTC	CASSLGASGSEQFF
-	few	TRBV11-2	TRBJ1-5	TGTGCCAGCAGCTTAACCTCTGACAGATCTAGCAATCAGCCCCAGCATTTT	CASSLTSDRSSNQPQHF
-	-	TRBV3-1/TRBV3-2	TRBJ2-5	TGTGCCAGCAGCCAAGGGGCGACACCCTCGACCCAGTACTTC	CASSQGATPSTQYF
-	-	TRBV29-1	TRBJ2-6	TGCAGCGTTGAAGTCTACAGTAAAACCTCTGGGGCCAACGTCCTGACTTTC	CSVEVYSKTSGANVLTF
TRBD2	-	TRBV7-2	TRBJ2-1	TGTGCCAGCAGCTCGGTGGGGGGAGGGACCTACAATGAGCAGTTCTTC	CASSSVGGGTYNEQFF
TRBD1	once	TRBV5-6	TRBJ2-3	TGTGCCAGCAGCTTGCGGACAGGTACGACAAATACGCAGTATTTT	CASSLRTGTTNTQYF
-	few	TRBV5-1	TRBJ1-2	TGCGCCAGCAGCTTGGGTAGGGGAACTAACTATGGCTACACCTTC	CASSLGRGTNYGYTF
-	-	TRBV18	TRBJ2-3	TGTGCCAGCTCACCACTCCCCAGGGCCACCGTCGGGGATACGCAGTATTTT	CASSPLPRATVGDTQYF
TRBD2	-	TRBV19	TRBJ2-1	TGTGCCAGTAGTATAGCTAGCGGGAGGGCCACTGAGCAGTTCTTC	CASSIASGRATEQFF
-	-	TRBV4-1	TRBJ1-4	TGCGCCAGCAGCCAGCGTCAAGATAATGAAAAACTGTTTTTT	CASSQRQDNEKLFF
-	-	TRBV12-3/TRBV12-4	TRBJ2-7	TGTGCCAGCAGTTTAGATTGGGAGGAGCAGTACTTC	CASSLDWEEQYF
-	-	TRBV29-1	TRBJ1-2	TGCAGCGTTGAAGATCCCGGTTCACCTTCCTTC	CSVEDPGSPSF
-	-	TRBV19	TRBJ1-2	TGTGCCAGTAGTGAACAGGGAACCTATGGCTACACCTTC	CASSEQGTYGYTF
-	-	TRBV28	TRBJ1-4	TGTGCCAGCAGGGACCAAGGGAGTGAAAAACTGTTTTTT	CASRDQGSEKLFF
-	-	TRBV6-5	TRBJ2-1	TGTGCCAGCAGCACGAGCGGAGAGCAGTTCTTC	CASSTSGEQFF
TRBD1	-	TRBV5-6	TRBJ2-7	TGTGCCAGCAGCAATACAGGGGCTGGAGAGCAGTACTTC	CASSNTGAGEQYF
-	-	TRBV10-2	TRBJ2-7	TGCGCCAGCAGTGACATACATCTCTCCTACGAGCAGTACTTC	CASSDIHLSYEQYF
-	-	TRBV6-5	TRBJ1-2	TGTGCCAGCAGTTACTCACCTGCAGGAGGCTATGGCTACACCTTC	CASSYSPAGGYGYTF
TRBD1	-	TRBV7-9	TRBJ2-2	TGTGCCAGCAGCCCCAAGGGACAGGGTATTATTACCGGGGAGCTGTTTTTT	CASSPKGQGIITGELFF
-	few	TRBV7-9	TRBJ2-7	TGTGCCAGCAGCTTGAGCGGAGGGGACGAGCAGTACTTC	CASSLSGGDEQYF